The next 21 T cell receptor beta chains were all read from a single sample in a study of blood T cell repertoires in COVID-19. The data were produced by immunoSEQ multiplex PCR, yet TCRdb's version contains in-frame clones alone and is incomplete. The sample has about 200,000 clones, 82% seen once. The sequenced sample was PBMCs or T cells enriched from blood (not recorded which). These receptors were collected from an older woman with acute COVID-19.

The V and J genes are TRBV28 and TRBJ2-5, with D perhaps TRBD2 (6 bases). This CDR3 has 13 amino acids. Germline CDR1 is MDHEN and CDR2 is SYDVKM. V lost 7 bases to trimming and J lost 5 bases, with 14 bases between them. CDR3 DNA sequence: TGTGCCAGCAACGTGGGGGGATTCGAGACCCAGTACTTC. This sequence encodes CASNVGGFETQYF.

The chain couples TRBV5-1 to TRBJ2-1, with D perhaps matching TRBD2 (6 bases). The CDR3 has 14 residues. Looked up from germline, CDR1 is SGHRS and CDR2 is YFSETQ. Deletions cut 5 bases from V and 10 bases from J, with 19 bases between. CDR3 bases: TGCGCCAGCAGATGGTCCGGGACTGTCGAGGAGCAGTTCTTC. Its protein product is CASRWSGTVEEQFF. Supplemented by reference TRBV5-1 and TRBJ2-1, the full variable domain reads KAGVTQTPRYLIKTRGQQVTLSCSPISGHRSVSWYQQTPGQGLQFLFEYFSETQRNKGNFPGRFSGRQFSNSRSEMNVSTLELGDSALYLCASRWSGTVEEQFFGPGTRLTVL.

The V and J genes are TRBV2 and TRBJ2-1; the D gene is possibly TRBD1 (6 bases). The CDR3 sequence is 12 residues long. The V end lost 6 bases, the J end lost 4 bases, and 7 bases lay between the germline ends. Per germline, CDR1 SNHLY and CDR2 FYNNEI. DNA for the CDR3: TGTGCCAGCAGCACAGGGTACAATGAGCAGTTCTTC. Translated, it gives CASSTGYNEQFF.

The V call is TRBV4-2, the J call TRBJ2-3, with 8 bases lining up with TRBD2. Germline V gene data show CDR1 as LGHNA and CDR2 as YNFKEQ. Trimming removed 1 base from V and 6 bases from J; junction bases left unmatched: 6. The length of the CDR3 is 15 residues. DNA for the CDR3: TGTGCCAGCAGCCAAGCCCCGGGGGGGAAGGATACGCAGTATTTT. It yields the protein CASSQAPGGKDTQYF.

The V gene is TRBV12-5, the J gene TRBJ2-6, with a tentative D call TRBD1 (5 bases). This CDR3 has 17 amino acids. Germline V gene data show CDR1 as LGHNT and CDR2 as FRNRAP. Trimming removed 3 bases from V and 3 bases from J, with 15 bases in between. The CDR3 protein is CASGFQGEVFGANVLTF. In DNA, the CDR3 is TGTGCTAGTGGTTTTCAGGGTGAGGTCTTTGGGGCCAACGTCCTGACTTTC.

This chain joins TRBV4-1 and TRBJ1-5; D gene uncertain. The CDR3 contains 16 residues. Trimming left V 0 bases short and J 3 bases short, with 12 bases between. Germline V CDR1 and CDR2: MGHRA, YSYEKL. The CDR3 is CASSQDRSGFNQPQHF. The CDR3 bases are TGCGCCAGCAGCCAAGATCGGTCAGGATTCAATCAGCCCCAGCATTTT.

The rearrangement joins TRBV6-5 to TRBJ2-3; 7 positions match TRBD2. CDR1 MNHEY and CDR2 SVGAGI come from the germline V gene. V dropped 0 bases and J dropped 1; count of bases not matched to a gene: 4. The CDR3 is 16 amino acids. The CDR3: CASSYSGGGGTDTQYF. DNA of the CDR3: TGTGCCAGCAGTTACTCGGGCGGGGGAGGCACAGATACGCAGTATTTT.

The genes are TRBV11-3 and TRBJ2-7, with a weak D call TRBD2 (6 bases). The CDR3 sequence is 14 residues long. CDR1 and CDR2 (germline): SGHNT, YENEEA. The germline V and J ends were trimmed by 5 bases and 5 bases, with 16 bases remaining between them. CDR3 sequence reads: CASSPEWGDDEQYF. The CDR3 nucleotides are TGTGCCAGCAGCCCGGAGTGGGGGGACGACGAGCAGTACTTC.

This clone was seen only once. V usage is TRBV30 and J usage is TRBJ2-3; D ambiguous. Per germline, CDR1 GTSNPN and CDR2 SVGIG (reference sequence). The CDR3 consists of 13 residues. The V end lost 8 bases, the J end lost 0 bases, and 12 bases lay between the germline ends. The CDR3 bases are TGTGCCGGAGCATACGCTAGCACAGATACGCAGTATTTT. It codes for CAGAYASTDTQYF.

DNA for the CDR3: TGCGCCAGCAGCCTTCTTCCAGGGGGGCTCACAGATACGCAGTATTTT. This codes for CASSLLPGGLTDTQYF. V and J are TRBV4-1 and TRBJ2-3; maybe TRBD1 (7 bases). Germline V gene sequence: CDR1 MGHRA, CDR2 YSYEKL. V was shortened by 4 bases and J by 2 bases, with 16 bases between the two germline ends. This CDR3 contains 16 residues.

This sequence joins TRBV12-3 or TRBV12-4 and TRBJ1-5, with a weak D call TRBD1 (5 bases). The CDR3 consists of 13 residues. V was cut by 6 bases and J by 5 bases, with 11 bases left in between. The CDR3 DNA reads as TGTGCCAGCAGGTCGACAGCTCATCAGCCCCAGCATTTT. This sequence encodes CASRSTAHQPQHF.

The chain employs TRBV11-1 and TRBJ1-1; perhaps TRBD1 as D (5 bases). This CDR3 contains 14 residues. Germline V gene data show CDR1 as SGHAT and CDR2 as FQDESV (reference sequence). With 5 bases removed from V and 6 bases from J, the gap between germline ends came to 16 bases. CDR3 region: CASSHQEQGSEAFF. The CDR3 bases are TGTGCCAGCAGCCACCAAGAGCAGGGTTCTGAAGCTTTCTTT. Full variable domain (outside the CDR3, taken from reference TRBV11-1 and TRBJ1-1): EAEVAQSPRYKITEKSQAVAFWCDPISGHATLYWYRQILGQGPELLVQFQDESVVDDSQLPKDRFSAERLKGVDSTLKIQPAELGDSAMYLCASSHQEQGSEAFFGQGTRLTVV.

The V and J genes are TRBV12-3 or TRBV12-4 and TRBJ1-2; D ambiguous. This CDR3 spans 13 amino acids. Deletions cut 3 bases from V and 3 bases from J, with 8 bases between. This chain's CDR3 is CASSLKGDYGYTF. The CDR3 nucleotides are TGTGCCAGCAGTTTGAAAGGAGACTATGGCTACACCTTC.

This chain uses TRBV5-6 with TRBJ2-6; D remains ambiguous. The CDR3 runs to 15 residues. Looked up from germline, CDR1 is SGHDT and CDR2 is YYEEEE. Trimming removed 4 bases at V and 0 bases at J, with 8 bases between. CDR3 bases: TGTGCCAGCAGCCCCTCGGGCTCTGGGGCCAACGTCCTGACTTTC. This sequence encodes CASSPSGSGANVLTF. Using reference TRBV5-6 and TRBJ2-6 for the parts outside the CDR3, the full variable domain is DAGVTQSPTHLIKTRGQQVTLRCSPKSGHDTVSWYQQALGQGPQFIFQYYEEEERQRGNFPDRFSGHQFPNYSSELNVNALLLGDSALYLCASSPSGSGANVLTFGAGSRLTVL.

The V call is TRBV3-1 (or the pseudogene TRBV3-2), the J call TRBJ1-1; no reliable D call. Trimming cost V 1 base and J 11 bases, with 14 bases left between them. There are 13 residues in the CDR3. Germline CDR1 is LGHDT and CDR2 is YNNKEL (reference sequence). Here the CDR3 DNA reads TGTGCCAGCAGCCAAGGATCACGGGTTGAGGCTTTCTTT. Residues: CASSQGSRVEAFF.

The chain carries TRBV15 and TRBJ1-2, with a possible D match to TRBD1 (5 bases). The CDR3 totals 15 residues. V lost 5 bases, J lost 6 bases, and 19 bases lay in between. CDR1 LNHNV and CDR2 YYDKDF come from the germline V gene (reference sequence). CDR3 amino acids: CATSPTIDREDGYTF. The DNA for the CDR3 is TGTGCCACCAGCCCAACGATTGACAGAGAAGATGGCTACACCTTC.

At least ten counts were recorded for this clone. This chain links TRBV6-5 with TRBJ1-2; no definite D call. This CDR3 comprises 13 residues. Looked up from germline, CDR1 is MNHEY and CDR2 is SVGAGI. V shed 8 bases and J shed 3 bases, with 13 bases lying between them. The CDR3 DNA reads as TGTGCCAGCTGGGAGACTGGGGACTATGGCTACACCTTC. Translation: CASWETGDYGYTF.

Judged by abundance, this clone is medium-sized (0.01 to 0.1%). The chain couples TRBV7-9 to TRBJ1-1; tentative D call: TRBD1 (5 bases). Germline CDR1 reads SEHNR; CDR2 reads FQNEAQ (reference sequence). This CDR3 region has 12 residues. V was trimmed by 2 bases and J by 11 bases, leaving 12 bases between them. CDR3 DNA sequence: TGTGCCAGCAGCTTACGGGGGATAGGGGCTTTCTTT. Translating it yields CASSLRGIGAFF.

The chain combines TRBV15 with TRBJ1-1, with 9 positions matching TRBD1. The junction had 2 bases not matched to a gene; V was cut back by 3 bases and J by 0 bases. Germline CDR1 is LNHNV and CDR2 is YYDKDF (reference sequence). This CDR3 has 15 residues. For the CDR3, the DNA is TGTGCCACCAGCAGCCACAGGGGGCTGAACACTGAAGCTTTCTTT. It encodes CATSSHRGLNTEAFF.

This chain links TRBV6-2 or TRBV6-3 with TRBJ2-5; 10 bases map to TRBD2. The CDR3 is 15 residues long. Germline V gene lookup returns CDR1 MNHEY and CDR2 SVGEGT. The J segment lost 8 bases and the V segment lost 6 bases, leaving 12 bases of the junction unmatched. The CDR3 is CASSPGSGRAETQYF. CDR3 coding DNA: TGTGCCAGCAGCCCCGGGAGCGGGAGGGCCGAAACCCAGTACTTC.

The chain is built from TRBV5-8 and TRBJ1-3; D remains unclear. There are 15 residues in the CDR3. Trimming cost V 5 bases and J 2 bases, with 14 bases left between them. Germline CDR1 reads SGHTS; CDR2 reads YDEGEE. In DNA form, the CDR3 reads TGTGCCAGCAGTTGGGCCCGCTTCCCTGGAAACACCATATATTTT. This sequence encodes CASSWARFPGNTIYF.